Each of the 12 T cell receptor beta chains below was sequenced from the same sample in a study of T cells in women clearing cervical HPV infection. Measured with immunoSEQ multiplex PCR; TCRdb has only the in-frame clones, and not every one. Recorded for this sample: more than 45,000 clones. Input material: blood buffy coat. Receptors originate from a woman aged 18-70 years with a cervical HPV16 infection that either progressed to CIN3+ or cleared (not recorded which).

On this clone: The CDR3 extends 3 residues past the end of the read, so its final part is completed from the germline J gene. The chain uses TRBV5-4 and TRBJ1-3; tentatively, D is TRBD1 (6 bases). Germline CDR1 reads SGHNT; CDR2 reads YYREEE (reference sequence). The CDR3 sequence is 15 residues long. The germline V and J ends were trimmed by 3 bases and 1 base, with 11 bases remaining between them. The CDR3 loop reads CASSSQGDSGNTIYF. The DNA read from the CDR3 is TGTGCCAGCAGCTCACAGGGCGATTCTGGAAACACC.

A word on this clone: Read coverage stops 3 residues before the CDR3 terminus; the germline J gene supplies the remainder. J is TRBJ1-6 and V is TRBV6-2 or TRBV6-3; the match to TRBD1 covers 9 bases. Losses at the gene ends were 5 bases for V and 8 bases for J; bases not matched to a gene: 4. The CDR3 covers 14 residues. Germline CDR1 and CDR2: MNHEY and SVGEGT. The covered CDR3 bases are TGTGCCAGCAGTCGACAGGGGGGGGATTCACCC. Encoded protein: CASSRQGGDSP. The full CDR3 sequence reads CASSRQGGDSPLHF.

As for this clone: The CDR3 is cut off 3 residues early in the read; its end comes from the germline J gene. The rearrangement uses TRBV6-2 or TRBV6-3 and TRBJ1-2, with TRBD1 matching over 8 bases. This CDR3 has 11 amino acids. Germline-derived CDR1 and CDR2 are MNHEY and SVGEGT. Partial CDR3 DNA: TGTGCCAGCAGTTGGGACAGGGGC. It specifies CASSWDRG. The entire CDR3 reads CASSWDRGYTF.

Worth noting for this clone: Read sequence stops 3 residues before the CDR3 end, and the germline J gene provides the missing end. The rearrangement links TRBV19 to TRBJ2-4, with TRBD2 matching 9 bases. The germline CDR1 and CDR2 sequences are LNHDA and SQIVND (reference sequence). The CDR3 spans 16 residues. With V trimmed by 6 bases and J by 1 base, 7 bases remained unmatched. The CDR3 region is CASRASGKFAKNIQYF. The sequenced part of the CDR3 DNA is TGTGCCAGTAGGGCTAGCGGGAAATTTGCCAAAAACATT. The full variable domain, with the rest looked up from reference TRBV19 and TRBJ2-4, is DGGITQSPKYLFRKEGQNVTLSCEQNLNHDAMYWYRQDPGQGLRLIYYSQIVNDFQKGDIAEGYSVSREKKESFPLTVTSAQKNPTAFYLCASRASGKFAKNIQYFGAGTRLSVL.

On this clone: The read ends 3 residues shy of where the CDR3 ends; the end is completed using the germline J gene. V is TRBV20-1 and J is TRBJ2-1; unclear D gene. CDR3 size: 11 residues. Germline V gene sequence: CDR1 DFQATT, CDR2 SNEGSKA (reference sequence). V shed 5 bases and J shed 4 bases, with 6 bases lying between them. CDR3: CSAGIYNEQFF. The sequenced part of the CDR3 DNA is TGCAGTGCTGGCATTTACAATGAG.

The CDR3: CASRTSTSQAEQYF. The CDR3 bases that were read are TGTGCCAGCAGGACCTCGACTAGTCAGGCCGAG. J is TRBJ2-7 and V is TRBV7-2; TRBD2 is a possible D gene (6 bases). The read gets to within 3 residues of the CDR3 end, and the germline J gene fills in the rest. The CDR3 consists of 14 residues. Trimming left V 6 bases short and J 6 bases short, with 18 bases between. Per the germline V gene, CDR1 is SGHTA and CDR2 is FQGNSA.

In regard to this clone: The read ends 3 residues shy of where the CDR3 ends; the end is completed using the germline J gene. The J gene is TRBJ2-3, the V gene TRBV10-3, with 14 positions matching TRBD2. Trimming removed 2 bases from V and 6 bases from J; junction bases left unmatched: 7. The germline V gene has CDR1 ENHRY and CDR2 SYGVKD. CDR3 length: 17 amino acids. CDR3 sequence reads: CAISERGLAGVRDTQYF. CDR3 bases read: TGTGCCATCAGTGAGAGGGGACTAGCGGGAGTACGCGATACG.

To note about this clone: Sequencing ends 3 residues short of the CDR3 end; the germline J gene provides the rest. This chain links TRBV28 with TRBJ2-7; D remains ambiguous. This CDR3 contains 13 residues. Germline CDR1 and CDR2: MDHEN and SYDVKM. The V gene lost 5 bases and the J gene lost 0 bases, with 8 bases spanning the gap. Incomplete CDR3 DNA: TGTGCCAGCAGTATAGATAACTCCTACGAG. Translation: CASSIDNSYE. The full CDR3 protein reads CASSIDNSYEQYF. The full variable domain, in which reference TRBV28 and TRBJ2-7 provide the parts outside the CDR3, is DVKVTQSSRYLVKRTGEKVFLECVQDMDHENMFWYRQDPGLGLRLIYFSYDVKMKEKGDIPEGYSVSREKKERFSLILESASTNQTSMYLCASSIDNSYEQYFGPGTRLTVT.

Details on this clone: The CDR3 end lies 3 residues beyond the end of the read and is filled in from the germline J gene. The genes are TRBV19 and TRBJ2-7; 8 nucleotides agree with TRBD1. The CDR3 runs to 15 residues. V trimming: 2 bases; J trimming: 2 bases; junction bases outside the gene matches: 5. Per the germline V gene, CDR1 is LNHDA and CDR2 is SQIVND (reference sequence). The CDR3 DNA, read in part, is TGTGCCAGTAGTATACGACAGGGGTGGACCTACGAG. Protein product: CASSIRQGWTYE. The whole CDR3 protein reads CASSIRQGWTYEQYF.

Remarks on this clone: From the germline J gene comes the end of the CDR3, since the read stops 3 residues before it. V and J are TRBV7-3 and TRBJ1-1; D possibly corresponds to TRBD1 (5 bases). V was pared by 1 base and J by 2 bases, with 11 bases between. The CDR3 covers 15 residues. Germline CDR1 is SGHTA and CDR2 is FQGTGA. The CDR3 is CASSLRGGINTEAFF. CDR3 DNA (partial): TGTGCCAGCAGCTTAAGGGGGGGGATCAACACTGAA.

Notes on this clone: The sequenced fragment ends 3 residues before the CDR3 boundary, so the rest is inferred from the germline J gene. The V call is TRBV29-1, the J call TRBJ2-1, with 10 bases that match TRBD2. This CDR3 is built from 14 residues. Germline-derived CDR1 and CDR2 are SQVTM and ANQGSEA. V was clipped by 3 bases and J by 9 bases; unmatched bases: 8. The sequenced CDR3 bases are TGCAGCGTTGATAGGCTAGCGGGAGCGAGTGAG. Translating gives CSVDRLAGASE. The entire CDR3 sequence reads CSVDRLAGASEQFF.

Comment on this clone: The read falls 3 residues short of the CDR3 end, and the missing part is taken from the germline J gene. V is TRBV18 and J is TRBJ1-2; D possibly corresponds to TRBD1 (6 bases). Germline lookup yields CDR1 KGHSH and CDR2 LQKENI. CDR3 length equals 13 residues. The CDR3 DNA, read in part, is TGTGCCAGCTCACCAAAGGGGGAAGGAGGC. Translating it yields CASSPKGEGG. The CDR3, in full, reads CASSPKGEGGYTF.